This TCR beta chain was sequenced in a study of T cell changes during pregnancy in multiple sclerosis. The protocol was immunoSEQ multiplex PCR, while the TCRdb copy is restricted to in-frame clones and leaves out a portion. The sample contains 15,000 to 20,000 clones, around nine tenths of which appear only once. Germline V gives CDR1 SGHAT, CDR2 FQNNGV. The length of the CDR3 is 15 residues. The junction had 7 bases not matched to a gene; V was cut back by 6 bases and J by 2 bases. This TCR was sampled from a female donor in good health, enrolled as a control in a pregnancy study. J is TRBJ2-1 and V is TRBV11-2; 7 nucleotides match TRBD1. Source: CD8+ T cells from peripheral blood mononuclear cells, taken after pregnancy. The DNA of the CDR3 is TGTGCCAGCAGACCCCCGGGACAGCCCTACAATGAGCAGTTCTTC. Protein product: CASRPPGQPYNEQFF. Full variable domain (missing parts from reference TRBV11-2 and TRBJ2-1): EAGVAQSPRYKIIEKRQSVAFWCNPISGHATLYWYQQILGQGPKLLIQFQNNGVVDDSQLPKDRFSAERLKGVDSTLKIQPAKLEDSAVYLCASRPPGQPYNEQFFGPGTRLTVL.